A selection of T cell receptor beta chains follows, all from one sample in a study of hypomethylating agent response in myelodysplastic syndrome. Profiled with immunoSEQ multiplex PCR; TCRdb holds only in-frame clones, not every one. The sample yields around 5,000 clones, under 90% seen once. The sequencing used bone marrow, collected before or after starting hypomethylating agent treatment for myelodysplastic syndrome (not recorded which). The receptors come from a human donor with myelodysplastic syndrome. The CDR3 runs from the conserved cysteine through the conserved F or W. Each record gives: J gene, V gene, clone size, D gene, CDR3 length, CDR3 protein, CDR3 DNA. A D gene is named only where the DNA matches it firmly. Clone size, where shown, is once, few, many, or a class for clones that have expanded.

>TRBJ2-7|TRBV4-1|.|.|17
CASSPHEGTMGPYEQYF
TGCGCCAGCAGCCCCCATGAGGGGACCATGGGGCCCTACGAGCAGTACTTC
>TRBJ1-2|TRBV5-4|.|.|15
CASSAPGGRNYGYTF
TGTGCCAGCAGCGCCCCTGGGGGGCGGAACTATGGCTACACCTTC
>TRBJ1-6|TRBV19|.|.|18
CASSMSTGIVYYNSPLHF
TGTGCCAGTAGTATGTCTACAGGGATCGTCTACTATAATTCACCCCTCCACTTT
>TRBJ2-2|TRBV19|.|.|14
CASSISLASGELFF
TGTGCCAGTAGTATCTCTTTAGCGTCCGGGGAGCTGTTTTTT
>TRBJ1-2|TRBV7-9|.|.|13
CASSLGEADGYTF
TGTGCCAGCAGCTTAGGCGAAGCGGATGGCTACACCTTC
>TRBJ2-2|TRBV5-1|.|.|15
CASSLNSGVTGELFF
TGCGCCAGCAGCTTGAATTCAGGTGTCACCGGGGAGCTGTTTTTT
>TRBJ1-5|TRBV6-1|few|.|12
CASIGTYQPQHF
TGTGCCAGCATTGGGACCTATCAGCCCCAGCATTTT
>TRBJ1-2|TRBV30|once|TRBD1|17
CAWSTIRDSRGYWGYTF
TGTGCCTGGAGTACGATCCGGGACAGCCGGGGGTACTGGGGCTACACCTTC
>TRBJ2-6|TRBV19|once|.|16
CASSKTRPSGANVLTF
TGTGCCAGTAGCAAAACGAGGCCCTCTGGGGCCAACGTCCTGACTTTC
>TRBJ1-3|TRBV21-1|.|.|19
CASSKATGGVPLTGNTIYF
TGTGCCAGCAGCAAAGCTACAGGGGGCGTACCTCTAACTGGAAACACCATATATTTT
>TRBJ2-7|TRBV27|.|.|13
CASSSRNPYEQYF
TGTGCCAGCAGTTCTCGGAACCCGTACGAGCAGTACTTC
>TRBJ1-2|TRBV28|few|TRBD1|14
CASRLGTGVYGYTF
TGTGCCAGCAGACTAGGGACAGGTGTCTATGGCTACACCTTC
>TRBJ2-1|TRBV25-1|.|.|14
CASSARTVALSQFF
TGTGCCAGCAGTGCCCGGACGGTGGCCTTAAGTCAGTTCTTC
>TRBJ1-2|TRBV27|.|.|19
CASKGDRSLPRGANYGYTF
TGTGCCAGCAAAGGCGACAGGTCCCTACCGAGAGGGGCTAACTATGGCTACACCTTC
>TRBJ1-1|TRBV30|.|.|11
CAWGRNTEAFF
TGTGCCTGGGGACGGAACACTGAAGCTTTCTTT
>TRBJ2-2|TRBV19|few|.|14
CASRDRGLTGELFF
TGTGCCAGTAGGGACCGCGGCCTCACCGGGGAGCTGTTTTTT
>TRBJ1-5|TRBV28|.|.|14
CASSFGRVNQPQHF
TGTGCCAGCAGCTTCGGCAGGGTCAATCAGCCCCAGCATTTT
>TRBJ2-7|TRBV7-2|.|.|16
CASSPGRGQPTYEQYF
TGTGCCAGCAGCCCCGGACGGGGTCAACCGACCTACGAGCAGTACTTC
>TRBJ2-7|TRBV6-1|once|.|13
CASTRPKSYEQYF
TGTGCCAGCACAAGACCTAAGTCCTACGAGCAGTACTTC
>TRBJ2-4|TRBV19|.|.|12
CASSSGGKIQYF
TGTGCCAGTAGTTCAGGGGGGAAGATTCAGTACTTC
>TRBJ2-3|TRBV9|.|.|12
CASSVVTDTQYF
TGTGCCAGCAGCGTAGTGACAGATACGCAGTATTTT
>TRBJ1-1|TRBV6-1|few|.|13
CASRSTGWGEAFF
TGTGCCAGCAGATCAACAGGGTGGGGTGAAGCTTTCTTT
>TRBJ1-4|TRBV29-1|.|TRBD1|15
CSVAFAGQGNEKLFF
TGCAGCGTTGCGTTCGCCGGACAGGGGAATGAAAAACTGTTTTTT
>TRBJ2-3|TRBV30|.|TRBD2|17
CACLPKRLAGVADTQYF
TGTGCCTGCCTACCGAAAAGACTAGCGGGGGTAGCAGATACGCAGTATTTT
>TRBJ2-1|TRBV4-3|.|TRBD2|17
CASSQDRPAGGQNEQFF
TGCGCCAGCAGCCAAGATCGCCCAGCGGGGGGGCAGAATGAGCAGTTCTTC
>TRBJ1-4|TRBV2|.|.|16
CASSEALRETNEKLFF
TGTGCCAGCAGTGAAGCGCTGAGGGAGACTAATGAAAAACTGTTTTTT
>TRBJ2-5|TRBV9|.|.|15
CASNDGGAYQETQYF
TGTGCCAGCAACGACGGTGGAGCGTACCAAGAGACCCAGTACTTC
>TRBJ1-4|TRBV19|.|TRBD1|16
CASTPRGTNPNEKLFF
TGTGCCAGTACCCCCAGGGGGACCAATCCTAATGAAAAACTGTTTTTT
>TRBJ2-5|TRBV25-1|.|.|14
CASSDLTPQETQYF
TGTGCCAGCAGTGATCTAACACCCCAAGAGACCCAGTACTTC
>TRBJ2-7|TRBV7-2|.|TRBD2|16
CASSFRGAGGNYEQYF
TGTGCCAGCAGCTTCCGGGGAGCGGGGGGAAACTACGAGCAGTACTTC
>TRBJ2-3|TRBV19|.|.|16
CASSIGRVLRTDTQYF
TGTGCCAGTAGTATAGGCCGAGTATTACGCACAGATACGCAGTATTTT
>TRBJ1-5|TRBV7-9|.|.|14
CASSLSHESQPQHF
TGTGCCAGCAGCTTGAGCCATGAGAGTCAGCCCCAGCATTTT
>TRBJ2-6|TRBV5-1|.|.|17
CASSLGGVAPGANVLTF
TGCGCCAGCAGCTTGGGCGGGGTAGCCCCTGGGGCCAACGTCCTGACTTTC
>TRBJ2-3|TRBV4-2|.|.|14
CASSSGGQADTQYF
TGTGCCAGCAGCTCCGGGGGGCAGGCAGATACGCAGTATTTT
>TRBJ1-4|TRBV29-1|.|TRBD1|14
CSVEDGQGGEKLFF
TGCAGCGTTGAAGACGGTCAGGGGGGTGAAAAACTGTTTTTT
>TRBJ2-7|TRBV5-1|.|TRBD2|14
CASSASGGHYEQYF
TGCGCCAGCAGTGCCAGCGGGGGTCACTACGAGCAGTACTTC
>TRBJ1-2|TRBV4-2|few|.|16
CASRVDPGPSNYGYTF
TGTGCCAGCCGTGTGGATCCAGGCCCCTCTAACTATGGCTACACCTTC
>TRBJ1-1|TRBV5-1|.|.|14
CASSLVSGEGEAFF
TGCGCCAGCAGCTTGGTTTCAGGGGAAGGTGAAGCTTTCTTT
>TRBJ2-3|TRBV19|few|.|15
CASSTRRVGTDTQYF
TGTGCCAGTAGTACCCGACGGGTTGGCACAGATACGCAGTATTTT
>TRBJ2-7|TRBV5-5|.|.|15
CASSLDGQPSYEQYF
TGTGCCAGCAGCCTAGACGGACAGCCCTCCTACGAGCAGTACTTC
>TRBJ1-2|TRBV29-1|.|.|12
CSVDRSNYGYTF
TGCAGCGTTGACCGCAGTAACTATGGCTACACCTTC
>TRBJ2-3|TRBV7-2|.|.|14
CASSLGADADTQYF
TGTGCCAGCAGCTTAGGGGCCGATGCCGATACGCAGTATTTT
>TRBJ2-1|TRBV19|.|.|13
CASSIPSGNEQFF
TGTGCCAGTAGTATACCATCGGGCAATGAGCAGTTCTTC
>TRBJ1-3|TRBV7-1|.|.|12
CASAVSGNTIYF
TGTGCCAGCGCCGTCTCTGGAAACACCATATATTTT
>TRBJ1-2|TRBV7-9|.|.|11
CASRGPYGYTF
TGTGCCAGCAGGGGACCTTATGGCTACACCTTC
>TRBJ1-2|TRBV5-5|.|.|12
CASSERDYGYTF
TGTGCCAGCAGCGAGCGGGACTATGGCTACACCTTC
>TRBJ1-1|TRBV10-3|once|.|14
CAITVSPENTEAFF
TGTGCCATTACGGTGAGCCCGGAGAACACTGAAGCTTTCTTT
>TRBJ1-5|TRBV7-9|.|TRBD1|15
CASSRQGKDNQPQHF
TGTGCCAGCAGCCGACAGGGGAAGGACAATCAGCCCCAGCATTTT
>TRBJ2-3|TRBV2|.|TRBD2|15
CASRDSGGRTDTQYF
TGTGCCAGCAGAGATAGCGGGGGGCGGACAGATACGCAGTATTTT
>TRBJ1-5|TRBV7-2|.|TRBD1|15
CASSAGGGRNQPQHF
TGTGCCAGCAGCGCAGGGGGGGGTCGCAATCAGCCCCAGCATTTT
>TRBJ2-7|TRBV7-6|once|.|16
CASSLVGTASSYEQYF
TGTGCCAGCAGCTTAGTCGGGACGGCGAGCTCCTACGAGCAGTACTTC
>TRBJ2-6|TRBV5-1|.|.|16
CASSLQGGTGANVLTF
TGCGCCAGCAGCTTACAGGGAGGTACTGGGGCCAACGTCCTGACTTTC
>TRBJ2-6|TRBV7-2|.|.|15
CASTRLSSGANVLTF
TGTGCCAGCACGAGACTGAGCTCTGGGGCCAACGTCCTGACTTTC